This T cell receptor beta chain was identified during a study of shared clonotypes between healthy human individuals. The protocol was immunoSEQ multiplex PCR, while the TCRdb copy is restricted to in-frame clones and leaves out a portion. The sample consists of under 1,900,000 clones, roughly 98.5% of them appearing once. Germline CDR1 reads SGHKS; CDR2 reads YYEKEE (reference sequence). V was clipped by 4 bases and J by 0 bases; unmatched bases: 3. CDR3 size: 16 residues. Source material: naive CD4+ T cells sorted from blood. Specified subset: CD45RA+ positively selected. V is TRBV5-5 and J is TRBJ2-1, with 11 bases matching TRBD2. This receptor was taken from a man aged 25 to 40 in good health. CDR3 loop: CASSVAGGPSYNEQFF. In nucleotides, the CDR3 is TGTGCCAGCAGCGTAGCGGGAGGGCCCTCCTACAATGAGCAGTTCTTC.